Sequencing of this T cell receptor (beta chain) was carried out in a study of OX40 agonist ivuxolimab in advanced cancers. CDR1 is SGHTA and CDR2 is FQGNSA in the germline V gene. Trimming pared 0 bases from V and 12 bases from J, leaving 5 bases between. CDR3 size: 11 residues. Produced via immunoSEQ multiplex PCR; TCRdb's table is partial and in-frame only. The sample consists of around 40,000 clones, about 90% of them appearing once. At cycle 4 day 1, cycle 7 day 1, and baseline, blood was sampled. The sample consisted of CD4+ or CD8+ T cells sorted from blood, taken in a trial of the OX40 agonist ivuxolimab. V gene TRBV7-2 combines with J gene TRBJ1-4; D unresolved. This receptor was taken from an adult with an advanced solid tumor such as melanoma, head and neck, liver or kidney cancer. The CDR3 loop reads CASSLAEELFF. The CDR3 DNA follows: TGTGCCAGCAGCTTAGCGGAGGAACTGTTTTTT.